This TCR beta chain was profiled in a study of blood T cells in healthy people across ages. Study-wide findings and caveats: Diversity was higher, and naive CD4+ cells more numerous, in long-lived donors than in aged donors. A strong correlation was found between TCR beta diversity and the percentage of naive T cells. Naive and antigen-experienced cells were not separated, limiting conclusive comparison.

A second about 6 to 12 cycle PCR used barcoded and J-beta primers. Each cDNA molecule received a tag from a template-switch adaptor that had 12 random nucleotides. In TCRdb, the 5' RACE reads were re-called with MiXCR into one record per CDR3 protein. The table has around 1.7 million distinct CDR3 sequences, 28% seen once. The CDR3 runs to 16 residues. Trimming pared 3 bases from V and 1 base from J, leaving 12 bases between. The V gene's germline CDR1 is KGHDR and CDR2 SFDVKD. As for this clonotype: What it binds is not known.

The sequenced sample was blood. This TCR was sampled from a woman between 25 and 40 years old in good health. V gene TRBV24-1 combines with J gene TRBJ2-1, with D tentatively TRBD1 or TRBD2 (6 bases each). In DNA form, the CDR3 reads TGTGCCACCAGTGATATAGGGGGGTCATCCTACAATGAGCAGTTCTTC. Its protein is CATSDIGGSSYNEQFF.